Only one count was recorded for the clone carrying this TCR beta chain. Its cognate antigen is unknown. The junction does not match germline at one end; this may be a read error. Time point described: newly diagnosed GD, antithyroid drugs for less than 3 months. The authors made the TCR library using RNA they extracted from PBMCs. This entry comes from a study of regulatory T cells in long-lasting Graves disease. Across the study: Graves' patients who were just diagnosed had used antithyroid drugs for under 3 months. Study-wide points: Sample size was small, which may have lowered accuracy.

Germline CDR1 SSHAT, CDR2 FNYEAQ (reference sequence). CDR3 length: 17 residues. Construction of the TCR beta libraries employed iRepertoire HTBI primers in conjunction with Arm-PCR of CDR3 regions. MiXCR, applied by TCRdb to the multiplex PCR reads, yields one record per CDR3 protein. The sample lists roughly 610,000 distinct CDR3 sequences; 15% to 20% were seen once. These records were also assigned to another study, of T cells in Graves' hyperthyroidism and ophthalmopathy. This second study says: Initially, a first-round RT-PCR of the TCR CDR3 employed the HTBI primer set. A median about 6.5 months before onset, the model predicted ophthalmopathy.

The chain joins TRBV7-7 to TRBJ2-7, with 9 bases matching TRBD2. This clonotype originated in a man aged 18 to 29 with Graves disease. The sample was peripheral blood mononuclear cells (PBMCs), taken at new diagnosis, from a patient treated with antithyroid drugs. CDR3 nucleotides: TGTGCTAGCAGCCCCCCCCTCCTAGCGGGAACTTTCTACGAGCAGTACTTC. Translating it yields CASSPPLLAGTFYEQYF.